What follows describes a single T cell receptor (beta chain). What it recognizes is unknown. This sample was included in a study of cytomegalovirus exposure and HLA in healthy donors. It was with 60 Vbeta and 13 Jbeta primers that the PCR ran. Original handling: Later work found 65 million to 85 million unique TCR beta chains, with 10 million to 14 million shared. The repertoire was sequenced with immunoSEQ multiplex PCR; TCRdb's copy has only in-frame clones and lacks some. V and J calls and clone size are those listed in that table; D and trimming were worked out from the DNA. The repertoire holds 130,000 or so clones, with about 76% as singletons. The ends lost 4 bases at V and 7 bases at J; junction bases unmatched: 12. The CDR3 is 16 amino acids. Germline V lookup: CDR1 MRHNA, CDR2 SNTAGT. Findings and caveats of the study: High specificity and sensitivity for cytomegalovirus status were reported for the classifier.

Material for sequencing was PBMCs. V gene TRBV6-4 combines with J gene TRBJ2-1; 8 bases line up with TRBD1. The receptor comes from a man aged 35 to 55 in good health and CMV-seropositive. The CDR3 nucleotides read TGTGCCAGCAGTGTCCAAGGACAGGGAGCAGGGAATGAGCAGTTCTTC. Translated, it gives CASSVQGQGAGNEQFF.